Detailed here is one T cell receptor beta chain. Its antigen is undetermined. This specimen belongs to a study of CD8 T cells in ankylosing spondylitis. Study findings and constraints: Certain motif variants had earlier appeared in reactive arthritis synovial fluid and blood. In ankylosing spondylitis blood, a motif of seven to nine highly homologous TCR beta variants appeared characteristic. Matched ankylosing spondylitis synovial fluid reportedly contained a significantly enriched population of disease-linked clones.

The TCR beta libraries were generated through quantitative 5'-RACE incorporating molecular barcodes. TCRdb redid the calling of the 5' RACE reads with MiXCR, one entry per CDR3 protein. Here the sample spans 350,000 to 550,000 distinct CDR3 sequences, approximately 26% being singletons. The receptor was isolated from a male donor with ankylosing spondylitis. The sample consisted of blood, either unsorted or a sorted T cell fraction (not recorded which).

CDR3 loop: CATSDWTSGRNTGELFF. For the CDR3, the DNA is TGTGCCACCAGTGATTGGACTAGCGGGCGGAACACCGGGGAGCTGTTTTTT. This rearrangement joins TRBV24-1 to TRBJ2-2; 11 bases line up with TRBD2. The CDR3 extends over 17 amino acids. The germline gives CDR1 KGHDR, CDR2 SFDVKD. The ends lost 2 bases at V and 1 base at J; junction bases unmatched: 2.